The 17 T cell receptor beta chains given below trace back to one sample, sequenced in a study of blood T cells in healthy people across ages. The second PCR ran 7 to 11 cycles with a sample-barcoded 5' primer and J-beta primers. Using its own MiXCR run on the 5' RACE reads, TCRdb lists one record per CDR3 protein. The sample holds about 760,000 distinct CDR3 sequences, 20% to 30% seen once. Another study also made use of these data, one on T cells of mothers and their children.

Sequencing was performed on blood. Every receptor here comes from a boy younger than 18 in good health.

The chain couples TRBV5-5 to TRBJ1-4; TRBD1 agrees at 10 bases. The CDR3 loop spans 17 amino acids. CDR1 and CDR2 from the germline V gene are SGHKS and YYEKEE (reference sequence). Trimming cost V 4 bases and J 10 bases; bases outside gene matches: 16. The CDR3 spells CASSLGQGGTSFGKLFF. The CDR3 coding sequence is TGTGCCAGCAGCCTAGGACAGGGGGGCACCTCCTTTGGAAAACTGTTTTTT.

This clonotype was counted between two and nine times. This sequence joins TRBV20-1 and TRBJ2-1, with unresolved D. Per the germline V gene, CDR1 is DFQATT and CDR2 is SNEGSKA (reference sequence). Trimming removed 2 bases at V and 4 bases at J, with 3 bases between. This CDR3 contains 11 residues. For the CDR3, the DNA is TGCAGTGCTAGACAGTACAATGAGCAGTTCTTC. Encoded protein: CSARQYNEQFF.

The J gene is TRBJ2-7, the V gene TRBV20-1, with D possibly being TRBD1 (5 bases). The CDR3 runs 12 residues. The V gene lost 3 bases and the J gene lost 3 bases, with 9 bases spanning the gap. From germline, CDR1 is DFQATT and CDR2 SNEGSKA (reference sequence). In DNA form, the CDR3 reads TGCAGTGCTAGGACAGACGTCTACGAGCAGTACTTC. This translates into CSARTDVYEQYF.

The rearrangement links TRBV7-3 to TRBJ2-7, with 9 nucleotides matching TRBD1. In germline, CDR1 is SGHTA, CDR2 FQGTGA. With V trimmed by 4 bases and J by 5 bases, 9 bases remained unmatched. The CDR3 length is 15 residues. In DNA, the CDR3 is TGTGCCAGCAGCTCCACGGGACAGGGACGCGACGAGCAGTACTTC. Amino acids: CASSSTGQGRDEQYF.

Written as DNA, the CDR3 is TGTGCCAGCAGCTTATCGGAGAAAGAGACCCAGTACTTC. Amino acid sequence: CASSLSEKETQYF. The chain joins TRBV7-9 to TRBJ2-5, with D unclear. Germline lookup yields CDR1 SEHNR and CDR2 FQNEAQ (reference sequence). The CDR3 totals 13 residues. Trimming left V 2 bases short and J 3 bases short, with 7 bases between.

The chain is built from TRBV3-1 and TRBJ2-3, with D possibly TRBD2 on 5 matching bases. From germline, CDR1 is LGHDT and CDR2 YNNKEL (reference sequence). The CDR3 totals 14 residues. The V end was cut by 3 bases, the J end by 6 bases, with 13 bases between. The CDR3 DNA is TGTGCCAGCAGCCACCGGGCCCGAGGGGATACGCAGTATTTT. This codes for CASSHRARGDTQYF.

This chain connects TRBV12-3 or TRBV12-4 to TRBJ2-7, with D possibly TRBD2 on 5 matching bases. V was cut by 6 bases and J by 0 bases, with 12 bases left in between. This CDR3 is 14 amino acids long. The CDR3 DNA sequence: TGTGCCAGCAGGCCGGGATCATCCTCCTACGAGCAGTACTTC. Protein: CASRPGSSSYEQYF.

The CDR3 region is CASDFDSYNEQFF. In DNA form, the CDR3 reads TGTGCCAGCGACTTTGATTCCTACAATGAGCAGTTCTTC. The gene calls are TRBV2 and TRBJ2-1; no clear D gene. Germline V CDR1 and CDR2: SNHLY, FYNNEI. V shed 8 bases and J shed 1 base, with 9 bases lying between them. The CDR3 contains 13 residues. Together with reference TRBV2 and TRBJ2-1, the CDR3 gives the full variable domain: EPEVTQTPSHQVTQMGQEVILRCVPISNHLYFYWYRQILGQKVEFLVSFYNNEISEKSEIFDDQFSVERPDGSNFTLKIRSTKLEDSAMYFCASDFDSYNEQFFGPGTRLTVL.

This clonotype was seen only a few times. This chain uses TRBV2 with TRBJ2-1; 13 nucleotides agree with TRBD2. Germline V lookup: CDR1 SNHLY, CDR2 FYNNEI. The CDR3 extends over 14 amino acids. Germline trimming cut 7 bases from V and 6 bases from J; bases unmatched to any gene: 3. CDR3 sequence reads: CASTRTSGGNEQFF. The CDR3 DNA is TGTGCCAGCACCCGGACTAGCGGGGGCAATGAGCAGTTCTTC.

The rearrangement links TRBV6-5 to TRBJ2-5; no reliable D call. The assigned J gene may be wrong: the sequence end matches TRBJ2-1 better. This CDR3 is built from 12 residues. CDR1 is MNHEY and CDR2 is SVGAGI in the germline V gene. This chain's CDR3 is CASSPFAGEQFF. CDR3 DNA sequence: TGTGCCAGCAGTCCCTTTGCTGGTGAGCAGTTCTTC.

V gene TRBV29-1 combines with J gene TRBJ2-5; TRBD2 matches at 14 bases. This CDR3 region has 15 residues. Trimming cost V 7 bases and J 5 bases; bases outside gene matches: 9. Germline V CDR1 and CDR2: SQVTM, ANQGSEA. CDR3 in DNA: TGCAGCGGACTGACTAGCGGGGGGGCAAGGGAGACCCAGTACTTC. It is translated as CSGLTSGGARETQYF.

The genes are TRBV12-3 or TRBV12-4 and TRBJ2-1, with 14 bases aligning to TRBD2. Trimming removed 2 bases from V and 3 bases from J; junction bases left unmatched: 3. CDR3 length: 17 amino acids. CDR3 nucleotide sequence: TGTGCCAGCAGTTTATCCGGGACTAGCGGGAGCTACAATGAGCAGTTCTTC. It translates to CASSLSGTSGSYNEQFF.

The chain is built from TRBV5-4 and TRBJ2-3; no clear D. V was trimmed by 4 bases and J by 1 base, leaving 4 bases between them. The length of the CDR3 is 12 residues. The germline V gene encodes CDR1 SGHNT and CDR2 YYREEE (reference sequence). CDR3: CASSMRTDTQYF. The CDR3 DNA follows: TGTGCCAGCAGCATGCGCACAGATACGCAGTATTTT.

This clonotype was seen more than once but under ten times. This chain joins TRBV10-3 and TRBJ2-5; D is perhaps TRBD2 (5 bases). The better agreement between TRBJ2-7 and the DNA end casts doubt on the J call. This CDR3 is 14 amino acids long. Germline values: CDR1 ENHRY, CDR2 SYGVKD. The CDR3 DNA sequence: TGTGCCATCAGTGAATTCGAGGGATCGGACGAGCAGTACTTC. It codes for CAISEFEGSDEQYF.

The rearrangement uses TRBV20-1 and TRBJ1-2, with TRBD1 matching over 7 bases. The CDR3 is 13 amino acids. Germline CDR1 and CDR2: DFQATT and SNEGSKA (reference sequence). J lost 6 bases, V lost 0 bases, and 4 bases had no gene match. The CDR3 region has the DNA TGCAGTGCTAGAGATAGGCAGGGGGATGGCTACACCTTC. This gives the protein CSARDRQGDGYTF.

The table lists this clonotype with a few counts. The chain joins TRBV6-5 to TRBJ2-7; D is ambiguous. V was shortened by 2 bases and J by 1 base, with 21 bases between the two germline ends. CDR1 is MNHEY and CDR2 is SVGAGI in the germline V gene. The CDR3 runs to 18 residues. The CDR3 DNA reads TGTGCCAGCAGTTACCTGCCGCCGGTGGGAAGGAGTTCCTACGAGCAGTACTTC. Protein: CASSYLPPVGRSSYEQYF.

J is TRBJ2-5 and V is TRBV6-5, with D perhaps matching TRBD2 (7 bases). Germline loops: CDR1 MNHEY, CDR2 SVGAGI. This CDR3 comprises 16 residues. V was trimmed by 6 bases and J by 4 bases, leaving 21 bases between them. CDR3 in amino acids: CASSYLGGAEIETQYF. The DNA of the CDR3 is TGTGCCAGCAGCTACCTTGGGGGGGCCGAGATAGAGACCCAGTACTTC.